This T cell receptor beta chain was retrieved from a study of prognosis after radiotherapy for stage I lung cancer. Study as a whole: Across the cohort, concurrent therapy accompanying stereotactic body radiotherapy was administered to no patient. Findings and limits, study-wide: Unique TCR clone counts went down once patients had stereotactic body radiation therapy, median roughly 10,000 versus 7,000.

This clonotype has ten or more counts. Its specificity is unknown. From genomic DNA, TCR beta CDR3 was amplified by two-round multiplex PCR. Round one of PCR was performed, and it used primers specific to each TRBV and TRBJ gene. MiXCR, applied by TCRdb to the multiplex PCR reads, yields one record per CDR3 protein. The sample has more than 30,000 distinct CDR3 sequences, around 43% seen once; the top ten hold 15%. Germline assignment: CDR1 MDHEN and CDR2 SYDVKM. CDR3 length: 15 amino acids. Trimming cost V 5 bases and J 2 bases; bases outside gene matches: 5. Peripheral venous blood was drawn in roughly 5.7-milliliter volumes, with a draw taken at each of two separate time points.

The TCR originated in a donor of 50 years or more with non-small cell lung cancer. Sequenced material: PBMCs, taken before or after stereotactic body radiation therapy (not recorded which). The rearrangement links TRBV28 to TRBJ2-2, with 7 bases aligning to TRBD1. As DNA, the CDR3 is TGTGCCAGCAGTCCATGGGACAGAAACACCGGGGAGCTGTTTTTT. Amino acids: CASSPWDRNTGELFF.